The 9 T cell receptor beta chains listed next were all sequenced from one sample in a study of cytomegalovirus exposure and HLA in healthy donors. Primers for the PCR totalled 60 Vbeta and 13 Jbeta. Generated by immunoSEQ multiplex PCR, the TCRdb table keeps only in-frame clones and is missing some. The sample holds approximately 130,000 clones, approximately 10% seen once. The specimen sequenced was PBMCs. These receptors came from a woman in her forties in good health and CMV-seropositive.

V gene TRBV29-1 combines with J gene TRBJ2-4, with D perhaps TRBD2 (5 bases). The CDR3 is made up of 14 amino acids. CDR1 is SQVTM and CDR2 is ANQGSEA in the germline V gene. V was trimmed by 4 bases and J by 5 bases, leaving 15 bases between them. Here the CDR3 reads CSVGERGWENIQYF. Here the CDR3 DNA reads TGCAGCGTTGGAGAAAGAGGGTGGGAAAACATTCAGTACTTC.

The chain links TRBV6-1 to TRBJ1-1, with TRBD1 matching 9 bases. Germline assignment: CDR1 MNHNS and CDR2 SASEGT. With 4 bases clipped from V and 9 bases from J, the junction kept 6 bases outside the gene matches. This CDR3 region has 13 residues. CDR3 DNA: TGTGCCAGCAGTGGGCCGGGACAGGGAAAAGCTTTCTTT. It yields the protein CASSGPGQGKAFF.

The chain uses TRBV9 and TRBJ2-5, with D possibly TRBD2 on 6 matching bases. V lost 3 bases, J lost 5 bases, and 17 bases lay in between. Looked up from germline, CDR1 is SGDLS and CDR2 is YYNGEE. The CDR3 length is 15 residues. CDR3 sequence (DNA): TGTGCCAGCAGCGCCGGACTACTGGGATCCGAGACCCAGTACTTC. It translates to CASSAGLLGSETQYF.

This clone was detected many times. The chain links TRBV9 to TRBJ1-1, with TRBD1 as a possible D gene (5 bases). This CDR3 is 16 amino acids long. The ends were cut back, 0 bases at V and 3 bases at J, with 15 bases in the middle. CDR1 is SGDLS, CDR2 YYNGEE, per germline. The CDR3 coding sequence is TGTGCCAGCAGCGTAGGAGGGAGGGGAGGCGACACTGAAGCTTTCTTT. Protein product: CASSVGGRGGDTEAFF. The full variable domain, in which reference TRBV9 and TRBJ1-1 provide the parts outside the CDR3, is DSGVTQTPKHLITATGQRVTLRCSPRSGDLSVYWYQQSLDQGLQFLIQYYNGEERAKGNILERFSAQQFPDLHSELNLSSLELGDSALYFCASSVGGRGGDTEAFFGQGTRLTVV.

On this clone: This sample also contains other DNA sequences that code for the same CDR3. The chain couples TRBV18 to TRBJ1-2; possible D gene TRBD1, 6 bases. Germline V gives CDR1 KGHSH, CDR2 LQKENI. Trimming took off 4 bases at V and 6 bases at J, with 6 bases between the two ends. CDR3 length: 11 amino acids. The CDR3 reads CASSQGDGYTF. Here the CDR3 DNA reads TGTGCCAGCTCACAGGGGGATGGCTACACCTTC.

This clone turned up a few times. This chain uses TRBV5-1 with TRBJ1-2, with 9 bases matching TRBD1. The J segment lost 6 bases and the V segment lost 4 bases, leaving 10 bases of the junction unmatched. The CDR3 covers 15 residues. In germline, CDR1 is SGHRS, CDR2 YFSETQ. This CDR3 reads CASSPAGTGRDGYTF. CDR3 coding DNA: TGCGCCAGCAGCCCGGCCGGGACAGGGAGGGATGGCTACACCTTC.

The chain is built from TRBV5-6 and TRBJ2-6, with D possibly TRBD2 on 5 matching bases. This CDR3 is built from 15 residues. Germline lookup yields CDR1 SGHDT and CDR2 YYEEEE. Trimming removed 3 bases from V and 1 base from J, with 8 bases in between. CDR3 residues: CASSYGVSGANVLTF. CDR3 DNA: TGTGCCAGCAGCTACGGGGTGTCTGGGGCCAACGTCCTGACTTTC. The variable domain in full, completed from reference TRBV5-6 and TRBJ2-6, reads DAGVTQSPTHLIKTRGQQVTLRCSPKSGHDTVSWYQQALGQGPQFIFQYYEEEERQRGNFPDRFSGHQFPNYSSELNVNALLLGDSALYLCASSYGVSGANVLTFGAGSRLTVL.

V gene TRBV4-2 combines with J gene TRBJ1-4; a weak D match, TRBD1 (6 bases). V was trimmed by 2 bases and J by 3 bases, leaving 16 bases between them. The germline V gene encodes CDR1 LGHNA and CDR2 YNFKEQ. CDR3 length equals 17 residues. CDR3 coding DNA: TGTGCCAGCAGCCAATTTACCTCAGGACAGCCTAATGAAAAACTGTTTTTT. Its protein is CASSQFTSGQPNEKLFF.

The chain carries TRBV7-3 and TRBJ2-1; TRBD1 is a possible D gene (5 bases). Deletions cut 5 bases from V and 0 bases from J, with 8 bases between. This CDR3 is 14 amino acids long. The germline CDR1 and CDR2 sequences are SGHTA and FQGTGA. CDR3 DNA sequence: TGTGCCAGCAGCCACCAGGGCTCCTACAATGAGCAGTTCTTC. Its protein product is CASSHQGSYNEQFF. The full variable domain, rest sourced from reference TRBV7-3 and TRBJ2-1, is GAGVSQTPSNKVTEKGKYVELRCDPISGHTALYWYRQSLGQGPEFLIYFQGTGAADDSGLPNDRFFAVRPEGSVSTLKIQRTERGDSAVYLCASSHQGSYNEQFFGPGTRLTVL.